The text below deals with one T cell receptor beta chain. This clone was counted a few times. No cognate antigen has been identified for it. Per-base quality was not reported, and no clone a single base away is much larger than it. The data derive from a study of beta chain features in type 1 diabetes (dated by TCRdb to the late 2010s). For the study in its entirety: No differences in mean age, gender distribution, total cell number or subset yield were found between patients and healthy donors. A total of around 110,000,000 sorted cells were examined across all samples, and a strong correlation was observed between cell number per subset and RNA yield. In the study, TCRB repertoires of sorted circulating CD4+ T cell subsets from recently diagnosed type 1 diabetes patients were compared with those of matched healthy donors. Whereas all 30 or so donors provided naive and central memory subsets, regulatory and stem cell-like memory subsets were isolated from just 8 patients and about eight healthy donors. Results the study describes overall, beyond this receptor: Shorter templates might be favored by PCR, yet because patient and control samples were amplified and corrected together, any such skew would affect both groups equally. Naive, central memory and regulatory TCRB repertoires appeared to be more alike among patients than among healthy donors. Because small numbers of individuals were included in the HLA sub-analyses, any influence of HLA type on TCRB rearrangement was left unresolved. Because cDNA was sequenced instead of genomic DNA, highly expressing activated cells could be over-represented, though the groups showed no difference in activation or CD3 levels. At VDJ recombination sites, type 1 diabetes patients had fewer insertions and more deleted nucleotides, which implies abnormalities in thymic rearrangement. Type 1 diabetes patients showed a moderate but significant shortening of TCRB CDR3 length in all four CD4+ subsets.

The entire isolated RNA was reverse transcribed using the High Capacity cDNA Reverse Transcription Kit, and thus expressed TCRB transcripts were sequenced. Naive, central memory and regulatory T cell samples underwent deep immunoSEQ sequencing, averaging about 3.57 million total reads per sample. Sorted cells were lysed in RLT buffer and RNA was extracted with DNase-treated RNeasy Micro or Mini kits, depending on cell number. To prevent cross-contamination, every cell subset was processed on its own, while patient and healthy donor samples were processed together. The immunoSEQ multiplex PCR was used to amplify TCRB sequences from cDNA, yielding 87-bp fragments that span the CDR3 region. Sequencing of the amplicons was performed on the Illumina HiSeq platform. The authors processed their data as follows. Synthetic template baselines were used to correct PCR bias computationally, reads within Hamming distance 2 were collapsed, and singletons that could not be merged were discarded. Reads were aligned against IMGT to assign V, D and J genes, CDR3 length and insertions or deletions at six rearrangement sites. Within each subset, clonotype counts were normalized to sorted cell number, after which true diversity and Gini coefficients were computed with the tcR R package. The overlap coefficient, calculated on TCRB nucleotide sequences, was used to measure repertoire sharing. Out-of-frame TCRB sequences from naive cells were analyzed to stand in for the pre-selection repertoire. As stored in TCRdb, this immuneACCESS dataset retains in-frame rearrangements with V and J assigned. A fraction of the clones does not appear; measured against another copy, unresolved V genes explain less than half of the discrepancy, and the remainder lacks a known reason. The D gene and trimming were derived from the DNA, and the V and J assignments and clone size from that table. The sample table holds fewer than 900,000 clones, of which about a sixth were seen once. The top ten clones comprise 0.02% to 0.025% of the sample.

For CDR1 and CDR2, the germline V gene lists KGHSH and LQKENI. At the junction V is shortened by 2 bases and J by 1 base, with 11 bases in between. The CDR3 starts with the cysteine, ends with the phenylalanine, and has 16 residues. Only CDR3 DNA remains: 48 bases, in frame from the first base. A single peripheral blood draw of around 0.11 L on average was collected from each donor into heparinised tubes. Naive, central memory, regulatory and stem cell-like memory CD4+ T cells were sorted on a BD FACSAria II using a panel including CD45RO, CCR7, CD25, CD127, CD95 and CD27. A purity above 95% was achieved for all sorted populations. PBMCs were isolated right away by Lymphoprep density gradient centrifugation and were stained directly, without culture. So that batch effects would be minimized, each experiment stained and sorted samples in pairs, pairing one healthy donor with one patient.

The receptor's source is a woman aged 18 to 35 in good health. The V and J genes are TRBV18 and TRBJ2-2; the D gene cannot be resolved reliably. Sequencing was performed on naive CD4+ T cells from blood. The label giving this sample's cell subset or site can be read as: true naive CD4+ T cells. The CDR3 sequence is CASSPNTIRNTGELFF. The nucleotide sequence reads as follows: TGTGCCAGCTCACCAAACACGATTAGGAACACCGGGGAGCTGTTTTTT.